This T cell receptor beta chain was recorded in a study of cytomegalovirus exposure and HLA in healthy donors. This clone was observed a few times. The PCR contained 60 Vbeta and 13 Jbeta primers. Profiled with immunoSEQ multiplex PCR; TCRdb holds only in-frame clones, not every one. The sample shows around 120,000 clones, around 10% of them seen only once. The clonotype comes from a man aged 25-45 years in good health and CMV-seronegative. The sequenced sample consisted of PBMCs.

The chain's CDR3 is CASSSLQGQGDAKNIQYF. The CDR3 DNA is TGCGCCAGCAGCTCGCTTCAAGGACAGGGGGACGCCAAAAACATTCAGTACTTC. The chain links TRBV5-1 to TRBJ2-4, with TRBD1 matching 10 bases. Germline CDR1 and CDR2: SGHRS and YFSETQ. Trimming cost V 3 bases and J 1 base; bases outside gene matches: 10. The CDR3 covers 18 residues.